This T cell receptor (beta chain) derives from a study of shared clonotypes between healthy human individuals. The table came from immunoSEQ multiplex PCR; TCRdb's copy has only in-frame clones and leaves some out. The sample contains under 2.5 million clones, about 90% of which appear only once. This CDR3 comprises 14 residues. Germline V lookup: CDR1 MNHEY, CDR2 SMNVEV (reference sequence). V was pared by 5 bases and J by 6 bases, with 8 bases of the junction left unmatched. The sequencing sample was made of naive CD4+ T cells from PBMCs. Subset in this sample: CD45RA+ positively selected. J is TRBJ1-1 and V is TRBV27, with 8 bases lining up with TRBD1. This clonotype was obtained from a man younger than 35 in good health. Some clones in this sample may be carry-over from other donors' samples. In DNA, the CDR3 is TGTGCCAGCAGTGGACAGGGCATACCTTCTGAAGCTTTCTTT. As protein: CASSGQGIPSEAFF.